These 27 T cell receptor beta chains share one sample of origin, sequenced in a study of technical replicates of blood from a handful of donors. The method was immunoSEQ multiplex PCR; TCRdb's version includes in-frame clones alone and lacks a portion of them. The table has 85,000 to 100,000 clones, 95% seen once. The sample comprised T cells isolated from PBMCs. The receptors stem from a human donor in good health.

The V and J genes are TRBV7-9 and TRBJ1-3; the D gene is possibly TRBD1 (5 bases). CDR1 and CDR2 (germline): SEHNR, FQNEAQ (reference sequence). This CDR3 is 14 amino acids long. The V end was cut by 1 base, the J end by 8 bases, with 12 bases between. Here the CDR3 reads CASSLGQSRDTIYF. In DNA, the CDR3 is TGTGCCAGCAGCTTAGGACAGTCCAGAGACACCATATATTTT.

This chain joins TRBV5-4 and TRBJ2-1; 7 positions match TRBD2. Germline trimming cut 1 base from V and 4 bases from J; bases unmatched to any gene: 5. Germline CDR1 is SGHNT and CDR2 is YYREEE (reference sequence). The CDR3 sequence is 15 residues long. The CDR3 protein is CASSLLPSGYNEQFF. The DNA for the CDR3 is TGTGCCAGCAGCTTGCTTCCTAGCGGTTACAATGAGCAGTTCTTC.

The CDR3 reads CASTPGPLSAGNTIYF. The CDR3 DNA follows: TGTGCCAGCACCCCAGGTCCGTTATCCGCTGGAAACACCATATATTTT. The V call is TRBV5-6, the J call TRBJ1-3; no reliable D call. The CDR3 has 16 amino acids. CDR1 is SGHDT and CDR2 is YYEEEE in the germline V gene. V lost 6 bases and J lost 2, with 18 bases in between.

This chain connects TRBV7-9 to TRBJ1-2; D call uncertain. The CDR3 is 16 amino acids. V lost 5 bases and J lost 4, with 20 bases in between. Per germline, CDR1 SEHNR and CDR2 FQNEAQ (reference sequence). The CDR3 sequence: CASSPRRGIRPYGYTF. The CDR3 coding sequence is TGTGCCAGCAGCCCCAGACGGGGAATACGTCCCTATGGCTACACCTTC.

J is TRBJ2-1 and V is TRBV15; D is uncertain. V was pared by 4 bases and J by 5 bases, with 15 bases between. The V gene's germline CDR1 is LNHNV and CDR2 YYDKDF (reference sequence). The CDR3 runs 15 residues. The CDR3 DNA follows: TGTGCCACCAGCATTGCTTTGATTCCTAACAATGAGCAGTTCTTC. This gives the protein CATSIALIPNNEQFF. The entire variable domain, with the rest obtained from reference TRBV15 and TRBJ2-1, is as follows: DAMVIQNPRYQVTQFGKPVTLSCSQTLNHNVMYWYQQKSSQAPKLLFHYYDKDFNNEADTPDNFQSRRPNTSFCFLDIRSPGLGDTAMYLCATSIALIPNNEQFFGPGTRLTVL.

V usage is TRBV6-4 and J usage is TRBJ2-3, with 9 bases matching TRBD1. The CDR3 length is 16 residues. Looked up from germline, CDR1 is MRHNA and CDR2 is SNTAGT. With V trimmed by 5 bases and J by 2 bases, 8 bases remained unmatched. The CDR3 region is CASSQDRGTSTDTQYF. In DNA form, the CDR3 reads TGTGCCAGCAGTCAGGACAGGGGTACTTCCACAGATACGCAGTATTTT.

This sequence joins TRBV6-6 and TRBJ1-2; possibly TRBD1 for D (5 bases). The CDR3 spans 15 residues. Trimming cost V 2 bases and J 3 bases, with 13 bases left between them. The V gene's germline CDR1 is MNHNY and CDR2 SVGAGI (reference sequence). As DNA, the CDR3 is TGTGCCAGCAGTTACGGGAGGGGTCGGGACTATGGCTACACCTTC. It is translated as CASSYGRGRDYGYTF.

The rearrangement uses TRBV29-1 and TRBJ1-2; no definite D call. This CDR3 contains 12 residues. Germline lookup yields CDR1 SQVTM and CDR2 ANQGSEA. Trimming cost V 2 bases and J 2 bases, with 6 bases left between them. The DNA for the CDR3 is TGCAGCGTTGAACAGTTGAACTATGGCTACACCTTC. Translation: CSVEQLNYGYTF.

The rearrangement joins TRBV5-4 to TRBJ2-1; 9 bases align to TRBD2. The trim removed 1 base at V and 7 bases at J, leaving 6 bases unmatched. The CDR3 has 15 residues. Germline lookup yields CDR1 SGHNT and CDR2 YYREEE (reference sequence). The CDR3 region is CASSLWSGLANEQFF. In DNA form, the CDR3 reads TGTGCCAGCAGCTTGTGGTCGGGACTAGCAAATGAGCAGTTCTTC. Variable domain in full (rest from reference TRBV5-4 and TRBJ2-1): ETGVTQSPTHLIKTRGQQVTLRCSSQSGHNTVSWYQQALGQGPQFIFQYYREEENGRGNFPPRFSGLQFPNYSSELNVNALELDDSALYLCASSLWSGLANEQFFGPGTRLTVL.

J is TRBJ1-2 and V is TRBV7-2; D may be TRBD1 (5 bases). Looked up from germline, CDR1 is SGHTA and CDR2 is FQGNSA. V was trimmed by 4 bases and J by 4 bases, leaving 13 bases between them. The CDR3 consists of 14 residues. CDR3 residues: CASSSGVGGYGYTF. CDR3 nucleotide sequence: TGTGCCAGCAGCTCGGGGGTAGGTGGCTATGGCTACACCTTC.

The chain links TRBV11-2 to TRBJ1-1; the D is unclear. Germline values: CDR1 SGHAT, CDR2 FQNNGV. The CDR3 consists of 13 residues. Trimming stripped 1 base from V and 1 base from J, with 4 bases between. In nucleotides, the CDR3 is TGTGCCAGCAGCTTAGTCCGGAACACTGAAGCTTTCTTT. Amino acid sequence: CASSLVRNTEAFF.

The chain is built from TRBV27 and TRBJ1-5; possibly TRBD1 for D (5 bases). The CDR3 spans 13 residues. Germline V CDR1 and CDR2: MNHEY, SMNVEV (reference sequence). Trimming pared 3 bases from V and 6 bases from J, leaving 9 bases between. Written as DNA, the CDR3 is TGTGCCAGCAGTTTTCAGGGCTTTCAGCCCCAGCATTTT. Translation: CASSFQGFQPQHF.

This sequence joins TRBV7-9 and TRBJ1-2, with D unclear. This CDR3 region has 12 residues. Trimming left V 5 bases short and J 8 bases short, with 12 bases between. Germline CDR1 and CDR2: SEHNR and FQNEAQ (reference sequence). CDR3 in DNA: TGTGCCAGCAGCCGTCCCCCGGGGGGCTACACCTTC. Amino acid sequence: CASSRPPGGYTF.

This clone was seen a single time. The chain has TRBV7-9 and TRBJ2-1; D is ambiguous. The CDR3 extends over 12 amino acids. The V gene lost 4 bases and the J gene lost 6 bases, with 7 bases spanning the gap. From germline, CDR1 is SEHNR and CDR2 FQNEAQ (reference sequence). The CDR3 nucleotides read TGTGCCAGCAGCTCAACTGGCAATGAGCAGTTCTTC. Translation gives CASSSTGNEQFF.

The chain carries TRBV5-8 and TRBJ2-1; 7 bases match TRBD2. V shed 2 bases, J shed 4 bases, and the junction held 3 bases outside the gene matches. This CDR3 comprises 14 residues. CDR1 SGHTS and CDR2 YDEGEE come from the germline V gene. The CDR3 DNA reads TGTGCCAGCAGCTTACCGGGACTATACAATGAGCAGTTCTTC. It is translated as CASSLPGLYNEQFF.

The CDR3 sequence: CASSIFGQGGYNEQFF. The CDR3 nucleotides read TGTGCCAGTAGTATATTTGGTCAGGGAGGCTACAATGAGCAGTTCTTC. The chain uses TRBV19 and TRBJ2-1; D is possibly TRBD2 (6 bases). The CDR3 covers 16 residues. CDR1 is LNHDA, CDR2 SQIVND, per germline (reference sequence). The V end was cut by 2 bases, the J end by 3 bases, with 14 bases between.

This clone has just one count. This chain uses TRBV5-1 with TRBJ1-2; weak D call: TRBD1 (5 bases). In germline, CDR1 is SGHRS, CDR2 YFSETQ. The CDR3 is 13 residues long. Trimming shortened V by 4 bases and J by 4 bases, and 11 bases separated the two germline ends. The chain's CDR3 is CASSGGTGYGYTF. CDR3 nucleotides: TGCGCCAGCAGCGGAGGGACGGGCTATGGCTACACCTTC.

The chain is built from TRBV11-3 and TRBJ1-1; no clear D. From germline, CDR1 is SGHNT and CDR2 YENEEA. This CDR3 has 15 residues. The V end lost 4 bases, the J end lost 11 bases, and 23 bases lay between the germline ends. Written as DNA, the CDR3 is TGTGCCAGCAGCTCATCCCGCCTTGGTTCAGCGGTTGCTTTCTTT. Its protein is CASSSSRLGSAVAFF.

As DNA, the CDR3 is TGTGCCAGCAGTGTCGGAGGGAACGAGCAGTACTTC. It yields the protein CASSVGGNEQYF. The V call is TRBV6-1, the J call TRBJ2-7, with D possibly matching TRBD2 (6 bases). V shed 4 bases and J shed 5 bases, with 9 bases lying between them. Germline values: CDR1 MNHNS, CDR2 SASEGT. The CDR3 has 12 residues.

The V and J genes are TRBV4-1 and TRBJ2-1, with TRBD2 identical over 10 bases. This CDR3 region has 16 residues. Germline loops: CDR1 MGHRA, CDR2 YSYEKL. Trimming cost V 5 bases and J 8 bases; bases outside gene matches: 12. Written as DNA, the CDR3 is TGCGCCAGCAGCTCACGAGCTAGCGGGAGACTTGATGAGCAGTTCTTC. Protein sequence: CASSSRASGRLDEQFF.

The chain recombines TRBV5-1 with TRBJ2-1; TRBD2 matches 13 bases. Germline V gene sequence: CDR1 SGHRS, CDR2 YFSETQ. V dropped 4 bases and J dropped 0; count of bases not matched to a gene: 13. This CDR3 contains 20 residues. The DNA of the CDR3 is TGCGCCAGCAGCCTCGAGGCCGGGACTAGCGGGGCCTACTCCTACAATGAGCAGTTCTTC. Protein: CASSLEAGTSGAYSYNEQFF.

The chain is built from TRBV7-9 and TRBJ2-5; TRBD1 matches at 8 bases. In germline, CDR1 is SEHNR, CDR2 FQNEAQ (reference sequence). This CDR3 has 12 amino acids. V lost 4 bases to trimming and J lost 5 bases; unmatched junction nucleotides: 0. In DNA, the CDR3 is TGTGCCAGCAGCTGGGACAGGGAGACCCAGTACTTC. Translated, it gives CASSWDRETQYF.

The V call is TRBV19, the J call TRBJ2-7; possible D gene TRBD1, 6 bases. Germline CDR1 LNHDA, CDR2 SQIVND (reference sequence). This CDR3 comprises 13 residues. Trimming took off 3 bases at V and 3 bases at J, with 9 bases between the two ends. CDR3 in DNA: TGTGCCAGTAGTATCTTAGGGGGCTACGAGCAGTACTTC. Protein product: CASSILGGYEQYF.

This chain joins TRBV7-9 and TRBJ2-7; D gene ambiguous. CDR1 is SEHNR, CDR2 FQNEAQ, per germline (reference sequence). The length of the CDR3 is 14 residues. Trimming left V 0 bases short and J 6 bases short, with 12 bases between. As DNA, the CDR3 is TGTGCCAGCAGCTTAGCCGGGTACGAGTTCGAGCAGTACTTC. As protein: CASSLAGYEFEQYF.

The V call is TRBV7-9, the J call TRBJ2-7; 10 bases line up with TRBD1. This CDR3 comprises 15 residues. The J segment lost 3 bases and the V segment lost 7 bases, leaving 9 bases of the junction unmatched. Per germline, CDR1 SEHNR and CDR2 FQNEAQ (reference sequence). CDR3 nucleotides: TGTGCCAGCAAGAATGACAGGGGGCGAAGCTACGAGCAGTACTTC. This codes for CASKNDRGRSYEQYF.

This chain uses TRBV14 with TRBJ1-2, with a possible D match to TRBD1 (6 bases). CDR1 SGHDN and CDR2 FVKESK come from the germline V gene. The V gene lost 1 base and the J gene lost 4 bases, with 10 bases spanning the gap. The CDR3 is made up of 14 amino acids. CDR3 nucleotide sequence: TGTGCCAGCAGCCAAGGGGCAGGGGCCTATGGCTACACCTTC. Residues: CASSQGAGAYGYTF.

This clone was observed a single time. The chain has TRBV7-6 and TRBJ1-3; possible D gene TRBD1, 6 bases. The CDR3 totals 19 residues. The germline V gene encodes CDR1 SGHVS and CDR2 FNYEAQ. V was trimmed by 5 bases and J by 1 base, leaving 24 bases between them. The CDR3 nucleotides read TGTGCCAGCAGCCAGACCCCCCCCATCAGGGGAAAATCTGGAAACACCATATATTTT. Translated, it gives CASSQTPPIRGKSGNTIYF.